The present TCR beta chain was sequenced within a study of post-analysis software for immune sequencing data. Study details: The courses of disease that were included comprised relapsing-remitting, secondary progressive and progressive-relapsing multiple sclerosis.

Worth noting for this clonotype: Its antigen is as yet unknown.

Broader study findings: Comparison of patients with controls showed about 5 TRBV segments more frequent in patients, TRBV5-6, TRBV5-1 and TRBV20-1 among them. Those samples that were prepared in the same batch co-clustered strongly by F measure. Multiple sclerosis patients showed significantly lower normalized Chao1 diversity than controls did.

The length of the CDR3 is 18 residues. V was trimmed by 0 bases and J by 4 bases, leaving 20 bases between them. Germline assignment: CDR1 SGHKS and CDR2 YYEKEE (reference sequence). Prepared libraries of TCR beta cDNA carried unique molecular identifiers. Each CDR3 protein gets one entry after TCRdb re-called the PCR reads with MiXCR. The sample holds roughly 650,000 distinct CDR3 sequences; about 60% are singletons and the top ten take about 11%. The chain couples TRBV5-5 to TRBJ2-1; maybe TRBD2 (6 bases). The specimen sequenced was blood. This receptor was identified in a girl aged 2-15 years with multiple sclerosis. This CDR3 reads CASSLGFSSGVGYNEQFF. The CDR3 DNA follows: TGTGCCAGCAGCTTGGGGTTTTCGTCGGGAGTGGGTTACAATGAGCAGTTCTTC.